These T cell receptor beta chains were read from a single sample in a study of Graves' ophthalmopathy and Graves' hyperthyroidism. In TCRdb, the multiplex PCR reads were re-called with MiXCR into one record per CDR3 protein. The sample consists of around 600,000 distinct CDR3 sequences, about two fifths of them appearing once. Sequencing input: peripheral blood. The receptors originated from an adult man with Graves' ophthalmopathy. CDR3s include the opening cysteine and the closing phenylalanine or tryptophan. A D gene is named only where the DNA matches it firmly. Size values are once, few and many counts, or a class for expanded clones, and some rows have none.

cdr3_aa cdr3_nt j_call v_call d_call clone_size
CASSLYRGRNTEAFF TGTGCCAGCAGCTTATACAGGGGACGGAACACTGAAGCTTTCTTT TRBJ1-1 TRBV11-2 TRBD1 NA
CASSLPPTGLVEDEQFF TGTGCCAGCAGCTTACCCCCGACAGGGTTGGTTGAGGATGAGCAGTTCTTC TRBJ2-1 TRBV7-2 TRBD1 few
CAISESGWVGNQPQHF TGTGCCATCAGTGAGTCTGGGTGGGTGGGCAATCAGCCCCAGCATTTT TRBJ1-5 TRBV10-3 NA NA
CSVDTGIGNTEAFF TGCAGCGTCGATACAGGGATAGGGAACACTGAAGCTTTCTTT TRBJ1-1 TRBV29-1 NA NA
CASSREIGGTQYF TGTGCCAGCAGCAGGGAGATAGGTGGGACCCAGTACTTC TRBJ2-5 TRBV6-1 NA many
CATSRRGTGDSPLHF TGTGCCACCAGCAGACGGGGGACAGGGGATTCACCCCTCCACTTT TRBJ1-6 TRBV15 TRBD1 NA
CAHRDRGNQETQYF TGTGCGCACCGGGACAGGGGGAACCAAGAGACCCAGTACTTC TRBJ2-5 TRBV10-3 TRBD1 NA
CASSIGQGNYGYTF TGTGCCAGCAGCATCGGACAGGGGAACTATGGCTACACCTTC TRBJ1-2 TRBV6-5 TRBD1 many
CASTGQGNEQYF TGTGCCAGCACTGGACAGGGGAACGAGCAGTACTTC TRBJ2-7 TRBV25-1 TRBD1 NA
CATQQGSTYEQYF TGTGCCACGCAACAGGGCTCAACCTACGAGCAGTACTTC TRBJ2-7 TRBV24-1 NA few
CASGLRAGAPYNEQFF TGCGCCAGCGGCCTGAGAGCGGGAGCCCCATACAATGAGCAGTTCTTC TRBJ2-1 TRBV5-1 TRBD2 NA
CSVEGGLAGTGELFF TGCAGCGTTGAAGGAGGACTAGCGGGTACCGGGGAGCTGTTTTTT TRBJ2-2 TRBV29-1 TRBD2 NA
CSAKGLAGERYTGELFF TGCAGTGCTAAGGGACTAGCGGGAGAGAGATACACCGGGGAGCTGTTTTTT TRBJ2-2 TRBV20-1 TRBD2 NA
CASSSAGIEAFF TGTGCCAGCAGCTCCGCAGGGATTGAAGCTTTCTTT TRBJ1-1 TRBV7-2 NA many
CSAGQGAGEKLFF TGCAGTGCTGGCCAGGGGGCGGGTGAAAAACTGTTTTTT TRBJ1-4 TRBV20-1 TRBD1 few
CSAVRGEDTIYF TGCAGTGCCGTCCGAGGAGAGGACACCATATATTTT TRBJ1-3 TRBV20-1 NA many
CSVDPGQGGYTIYF TGCAGCGTTGACCCCGGACAGGGAGGATACACCATATATTTT TRBJ1-3 TRBV29-1 TRBD1 NA
CASSNLGLGNLNYGYTF TGTGCCAGCAGCAACTTGGGGCTCGGAAACCTGAACTATGGCTACACCTTC TRBJ1-2 TRBV7-9 NA NA
CASRGAGGANVLTF TGTGCCAGCCGAGGAGCTGGTGGGGCCAACGTCCTGACTTTC TRBJ2-6 TRBV7-9 NA many
CASKAGDNIYF TGTGCCAGTAAAGCGGGGGACAATATATATTTT TRBJ1-3 TRBV2 NA NA
CASSRTPSGGFQETQYF TGCGCCAGCTCTCGAACCCCTAGCGGGGGATTCCAAGAGACCCAGTACTTC TRBJ2-5 TRBV4-3 TRBD2 NA